The clone carrying this T cell receptor beta chain was seen at least ten times. Antigen: not known. These data originate in a study of CD8 T cells in ankylosing spondylitis. Quantitative molecular-barcoded 5'-RACE generated the TCR beta libraries. TCRdb re-called the 5' RACE reads with MiXCR, one entry per CDR3 protein. Of 100,000 to 150,000 distinct CDR3 sequences in the sample, over 6.5% are singletons; the top ten hold 10% to 15%. CDR1 and CDR2 from the germline V gene are DFQATT and SNEGSKA (reference sequence). Trimming removed 0 bases at V and 3 bases at J, with 12 bases between. This CDR3 spans 14 amino acids. Whole-study findings and limits: Both synovial fluid and blood in reactive arthritis had previously been reported to carry some motif variants. Seemingly distinctive of ankylosing spondylitis blood was a TCR beta motif formed by eight highly homologous variants.

Material for sequencing was blood, either unsorted or a sorted T cell fraction (not recorded which). This chain joins TRBV20-1 and TRBJ2-7; D not certain. The sequence was collected from a male donor with ankylosing spondylitis or in good health (not recorded which). Here the CDR3 reads CSARDWQASYEQYF. CDR3 sequence (DNA): TGCAGTGCTAGAGATTGGCAGGCCAGCTACGAGCAGTACTTC.